This T cell receptor (beta chain) was found in a study of blood T cells in healthy people across ages. General study points: CMV infection status of these donors was not known. Higher naive T cell percentage went strongly together with higher TCR beta diversity.

The CDR3 has 14 residues. V lost 0 bases to trimming and J lost 4 bases, with 10 bases between them. Looked up from germline, CDR1 is SGHRS and CDR2 is YFSETQ. It was 9.5 to 10 milliliters of peripheral blood that were drawn from each donor. With a J-beta primer mix and a sample-barcoded 5' primer, a second PCR ran roughly 7 to 11 cycles. TCRdb re-called the 5' RACE reads with MiXCR, one entry per CDR3 protein. The sample contains some 860,000 distinct CDR3 sequences, roughly three fifths of which appear only once. As regards this clonotype: Its antigen is not known.

The source is a man between 40 and 49 years old in good health. The chain is built from TRBV5-1 and TRBJ2-5; D is perhaps TRBD2 (5 bases). Source material: blood. The CDR3 region is CASSLALAGETQYF. The CDR3 bases are TGCGCCAGCAGCTTGGCGCTAGCCGGAGAGACCCAGTACTTC.